The present entry profiles one TCR beta chain with its context. The antigen is unknown. The entry originates in a study of cytomegalovirus exposure and HLA in healthy donors. As for the study in general: The study's early data release held about 85 million unique TCRs from HLA-typed donors.

Study conclusions and caveats: Published work reported that the classifier diagnosed cytomegalovirus status with high specificity and sensitivity. In a later analysis, the majority of CMV-associated beta chains seemingly showed HLA restriction.

PCR used 60 Vbeta primers and 13 Jbeta primers. The repertoire was sequenced with immunoSEQ multiplex PCR; TCRdb's copy has only in-frame clones and lacks some. The sample carries 150,000 or so clones, about 75% recorded once. The germline V gene has CDR1 SQVTM and CDR2 ANQGSEA. There are 13 residues in the CDR3. Deletions cut 4 bases from V and 0 bases from J, with 4 bases between. The source is a man aged 18 to 29 in good health and CMV-seropositive. V and J are TRBV29-1 and TRBJ2-6; D remains ambiguous. Sequenced: PBMCs. The CDR3: CSVGNSGANVLTF. The CDR3 bases are TGCAGCGTTGGTAACTCTGGGGCCAACGTCCTGACTTTC.